This T cell receptor (beta chain) was sequenced during a study of blood T cells in healthy people across ages. Alongside a J-beta primer mix, a sample-barcoded 5' primer served in a second PCR lasting about 7 to 12 cycles. Template switching added a 12-random-nucleotide identifier to every cDNA molecule. TCRdb processed the 5' RACE reads anew with MiXCR; each CDR3 protein has one entry. The sample has more than 550,000 distinct CDR3 sequences, about 24% seen once; the top ten hold 20% to 25%. V shed 3 bases, J shed 2 bases, and the junction held 6 bases outside the gene matches. The CDR3 runs to 16 residues. Germline V gene sequence: CDR1 DFQATT, CDR2 SNEGSKA (reference sequence). Healthy individuals of Caucasian origin from Russia, aged about 6 to 90, served as donors.

Sequenced material: blood. The rearrangement links TRBV20-1 to TRBJ2-3, with 12 bases aligning to TRBD2. This clonotype was sampled from an older man in good health. CDR3 residues: CSASRLAGVVTDTQYF. The CDR3 nucleotides read TGCAGTGCTAGTCGACTAGCGGGAGTGGTCACAGATACGCAGTATTTT.